The 31 T cell receptor beta chains below were found in one sample sequenced in a study of blood T cell repertoires in COVID-19. Produced via immunoSEQ multiplex PCR; TCRdb's table is partial and in-frame only. The profile covers about 280,000 clones, with 83% appearing a single time and 8% to 10% taken by the ten largest. Material: peripheral blood. Every receptor here comes from a woman aged 45-59 years who had recovered from COVID-19.

This clone was found a few times. V usage is TRBV7-3 and J usage is TRBJ2-1; 9 bases are a match to TRBD2. Germline CDR1 is SGHTA and CDR2 is FQGTGA. There are 14 residues in the CDR3. J lost 10 bases, V lost 5 bases, and 9 bases had no gene match. CDR3 nucleotides: TGTGCCAGCAGCCTGAGGGGACTAGCCAGGGAGCAGTTCTTC. This sequence encodes CASSLRGLAREQFF. Filled out from reference TRBV7-3 and TRBJ2-1, the complete variable domain reads GAGVSQTPSNKVTEKGKYVELRCDPISGHTALYWYRQSLGQGPEFLIYFQGTGAADDSGLPNDRFFAVRPEGSVSTLKIQRTERGDSAVYLCASSLRGLAREQFFGPGTRLTVL.

In this sample, this clone turned up a few times. This sequence joins TRBV6-4 and TRBJ1-6; 8 positions agree with TRBD1. The germline V gene encodes CDR1 MRHNA and CDR2 SNTAGT. V shed 2 bases, J shed 7 bases, and the junction held 7 bases outside the gene matches. The CDR3 totals 16 residues. CDR3 DNA: TGTGCCAGCAGTGACGCGGCCAGGGGGCCAAATTCACCCCTCCACTTT. Residues: CASSDAARGPNSPLHF.

This clone was observed a single time. V and J are TRBV28 and TRBJ2-7, with a weak D call TRBD2 (6 bases). V was pared by 4 bases and J by 2 bases, with 21 bases between. The CDR3 has 17 residues. CDR1 and CDR2 from the germline V gene are MDHEN and SYDVKM. The CDR3: CASSSVGGKTEPYEQYF. CDR3 in DNA: TGTGCCAGCAGTTCGGTCGGCGGGAAGACTGAGCCCTACGAGCAGTACTTC.

This chain connects TRBV7-3 to TRBJ2-3; D might be TRBD1 (6 bases). There are 16 residues in the CDR3. Germline V gene sequence: CDR1 SGHTA, CDR2 FQGTGA. With 3 bases removed from V and 1 base from J, the gap between germline ends came to 14 bases. The DNA for the CDR3 is TGTGCCAGCAGCTTTCGAAACAGGGTAGGCACAGATACGCAGTATTTT. Protein: CASSFRNRVGTDTQYF.

The chain recombines TRBV27 with TRBJ1-2; TRBD1 might be the D (6 bases). V lost 5 bases and J lost 4, with 17 bases in between. The CDR3 is 15 residues long. The germline V gene has CDR1 MNHEY and CDR2 SMNVEV (reference sequence). DNA of the CDR3: TGTGCCAGCAGTGGCGACCTCAGGGGACCCTATGGCTACACCTTC. It encodes CASSGDLRGPYGYTF.

The chain uses TRBV30 and TRBJ2-7; 12 nucleotides line up with TRBD1. CDR3 length equals 16 residues. Unmatched junction bases numbered 10, after V lost 3 bases and J lost 4 bases. CDR1 is GTSNPN, CDR2 SVGIG, per germline (reference sequence). This CDR3 is CAWRDLGTGGSYEQYF. As DNA, the CDR3 is TGTGCCTGGAGAGACCTCGGGACAGGGGGCTCGTACGAGCAGTACTTC.

This clone has just a few counts. At one end, the junction sequence differs from germline, possibly due to a read error. The rearrangement uses TRBV7-9 and TRBJ2-5; 7 bases agree with TRBD1. The CDR3 extends over 15 amino acids. The germline V gene has CDR1 SEHNR and CDR2 FQNEAQ (reference sequence). Written as DNA, the CDR3 is TGTGCCAGCAGCTTAGGAGGGACAGTTCAAGAGGCCCAGTACTTC. Translation: CASSLGGTVQEAQYF.

The rearrangement joins TRBV5-6 to TRBJ1-2, with 9 nucleotides matching TRBD1. After removal of 4 bases from V and 1 base from J, the junction contained 8 bases not matched to a gene. CDR3 length: 16 amino acids. Germline CDR1 SGHDT, CDR2 YYEEEE. The CDR3 DNA is TGTGCCAGCAGCCAAAACAGGGGGCGCGTTAACTATGGCTACACCTTC. As protein: CASSQNRGRVNYGYTF.

The V and J genes are TRBV3-1 (or the pseudogene TRBV3-2) and TRBJ1-2, with D unclear. This CDR3 contains 12 residues. V was clipped by 1 base and J by 4 bases, with 4 bases between them. Germline V lookup: CDR1 LGHDT, CDR2 YNNKEL (reference sequence). As DNA, the CDR3 is TGTGCCAGCAGCCAAGCAGTCTATGGCTACACCTTC. It specifies CASSQAVYGYTF.

The chain couples TRBV18 to TRBJ2-1; 10 nucleotides match TRBD1. Germline values: CDR1 KGHSH, CDR2 LQKENI. The CDR3 spans 15 residues. With V trimmed by 5 bases and J by 2 bases, 3 bases remained unmatched. CDR3 in amino acids: CASSDRGRTYNEQFF. In nucleotides, the CDR3 is TGTGCCAGCTCAGACAGGGGGCGCACCTACAATGAGCAGTTCTTC. The whole variable domain, remainder taken from reference TRBV18 and TRBJ2-1, is NAGVMQNPRHLVRRRGQEARLRCSPMKGHSHVYWYRQLPEEGLKFMVYLQKENIIDESGMPKERFSAEFPKEGPSILRIQQVVRGDSAAYFCASSDRGRTYNEQFFGPGTRLTVL.

The rearrangement joins TRBV7-8 to TRBJ2-2; D not resolved. Trimming stripped 8 bases from V and 1 base from J, with 20 bases between. The V gene's germline CDR1 is SGHVS and CDR2 FQNEAQ. The CDR3 runs 17 residues. The DNA for the CDR3 is TGTGCCAGCTCCCCCCATCGACCAGCGAGGAACACCGGGGAGCTGTTTTTT. It is translated as CASSPHRPARNTGELFF.

The chain carries TRBV7-3 and TRBJ2-7; tentatively, D is TRBD1 (6 bases). This CDR3 spans 14 amino acids. Germline CDR1 is SGHTA and CDR2 is FQGTGA. Trimming shortened V by 5 bases and J by 5 bases, and 16 bases separated the two germline ends. The CDR3 DNA follows: TGTGCCAGCAGCACGACAGGTCTCGTGGACGAGCAGTACTTC. This sequence encodes CASSTTGLVDEQYF.

J is TRBJ1-1 and V is TRBV7-9; D unresolved. Trimming removed 6 bases from V and 1 base from J, with 21 bases in between. Germline V gene sequence: CDR1 SEHNR, CDR2 FQNEAQ (reference sequence). There are 17 residues in the CDR3. DNA of the CDR3: TGTGCCAGCAGAAGCCTCCCGCGACCAGGTAGGAACACTGAAGCTTTCTTT. Encoded protein: CASRSLPRPGRNTEAFF.

V usage is TRBV28 and J usage is TRBJ1-5; TRBD1 matches 7 bases. Germline V CDR1 and CDR2: MDHEN, SYDVKM. The CDR3 is made up of 14 amino acids. V gave up 3 bases and J gave up 7 bases; unmatched junction bases: 6. CDR3 sequence: CASSLGQSRQPQHF. Written as DNA, the CDR3 is TGTGCCAGCAGTTTGGGACAGTCACGGCAGCCCCAGCATTTT. Filled out from reference TRBV28 and TRBJ1-5, the complete variable domain reads DVKVTQSSRYLVKRTGEKVFLECVQDMDHENMFWYRQDPGLGLRLIYFSYDVKMKEKGDIPEGYSVSREKKERFSLILESASTNQTSMYLCASSLGQSRQPQHFGDGTRLSIL.

V is TRBV9 and J is TRBJ1-4; 10 bases match TRBD1. CDR3 length: 16 amino acids. V gave up 0 bases and J gave up 5 bases; unmatched junction bases: 4. In germline, CDR1 is SGDLS, CDR2 YYNGEE. CDR3 nucleotides: TGTGCCAGCAGCGTAGGGGTGGGACAGGGGAATGAAAAACTGTTTTTT. Protein sequence: CASSVGVGQGNEKLFF.

This chain links TRBV6-4 with TRBJ1-1, with D possibly matching TRBD1 (6 bases). The CDR3 extends over 13 amino acids. Per the germline V gene, CDR1 is MRHNA and CDR2 is SNTAGT. V was trimmed by 6 bases and J by 1 base, leaving 9 bases between them. Here the CDR3 DNA reads TGTGCCAGCAGAAGGACAGAGAACACTGAAGCTTTCTTT. Its protein product is CASRRTENTEAFF.

The genes are TRBV6-2 or TRBV6-3 and TRBJ2-7; D is uncertain. V lost 0 bases and J lost 4, with 7 bases in between. This CDR3 comprises 13 residues. Germline CDR1 and CDR2: MNHEY and SVGEGT. This CDR3 reads CASSYSRLYEQYF. Written as DNA, the CDR3 is TGTGCCAGCAGTTACTCGCGTCTTTACGAGCAGTACTTC.

The chain employs TRBV11-2 and TRBJ1-1; 7 bases fit TRBD1. CDR1 and CDR2 (germline): SGHAT, FQNNGV. V trimming: 5 bases; J trimming: 2 bases; junction bases outside the gene matches: 5. The CDR3 runs to 14 residues. The CDR3 DNA follows: TGTGCCAGCAGCCCCGGGACAGTTAACACTGAAGCTTTCTTT. Residues: CASSPGTVNTEAFF.

The rearrangement links TRBV29-1 to TRBJ2-3, with D perhaps TRBD1 (6 bases). The CDR3 extends over 13 amino acids. Trimming shortened V by 6 bases and J by 7 bases, and 17 bases separated the two germline ends. Per germline, CDR1 SQVTM and CDR2 ANQGSEA. CDR3: CSVRAPGDYTQYF. CDR3 DNA: TGCAGCGTCCGGGCCCCAGGGGATTATACGCAGTATTTT.

The J gene is TRBJ1-1, the V gene TRBV3-1 (or the pseudogene TRBV3-2); the match to TRBD1 covers 9 bases. This CDR3 is 14 amino acids long. The trim removed 3 bases at V and 10 bases at J, leaving 9 bases unmatched. Germline V gene data show CDR1 as LGHDT and CDR2 as YNNKEL (reference sequence). This chain's CDR3 is CASSHDRDREVAFF. CDR3 bases: TGTGCCAGCAGCCACGACCGGGACAGGGAGGTAGCTTTCTTT.

The chain combines TRBV6-4 with TRBJ2-1, with 9 bases that match TRBD1. Losses at the gene ends were 4 bases for V and 3 bases for J; bases not matched to a gene: 4. This CDR3 spans 15 amino acids. Germline V gene data show CDR1 as MRHNA and CDR2 as SNTAGT. The CDR3, as DNA: TGTGCCAGCAGTGGCGAGACAGGGGGCTACAATGAGCAGTTCTTC. It codes for CASSGETGGYNEQFF.

V usage is TRBV27 and J usage is TRBJ2-2; 15 bases agree with TRBD2. The germline V gene encodes CDR1 MNHEY and CDR2 SMNVEV (reference sequence). J was trimmed by 2 bases and V by 5 bases; bases with no gene match: 12. This CDR3 comprises 20 residues. CDR3 DNA: TGTGCCAGCAGTACGTCAAGGACTAGCGGGAGGGTCACAAACACCGGGGAGCTGTTTTTT. Translating gives CASSTSRTSGRVTNTGELFF.

The rearrangement joins TRBV5-4 to TRBJ1-2; TRBD1 agrees at 11 bases. The V gene end was trimmed by 4 bases and the J gene end by 4 bases; junction bases not matched to a gene: 15. The length of the CDR3 is 18 residues. Germline V gene lookup returns CDR1 SGHNT and CDR2 YYREEE (reference sequence). This CDR3 reads CASSKEGQGAIVGYGYTF. The CDR3 coding sequence is TGTGCCAGCAGCAAAGAAGGACAGGGGGCGATCGTCGGCTATGGCTACACCTTC. Looking up the rest from reference TRBV5-4 and TRBJ1-2 gives the full variable domain: ETGVTQSPTHLIKTRGQQVTLRCSSQSGHNTVSWYQQALGQGPQFIFQYYREEENGRGNFPPRFSGLQFPNYSSELNVNALELDDSALYLCASSKEGQGAIVGYGYTFGSGTRLTVV.

In its sample, this clone was seen a few times. The rearrangement uses TRBV24-1 and TRBJ2-2, with D possibly matching TRBD1 (6 bases). Germline CDR1 reads KGHDR; CDR2 reads SFDVKD. Trimming removed 2 bases from V and 7 bases from J, with 19 bases in between. The CDR3 loop spans 17 amino acids. The DNA of the CDR3 is TGTGCCACCAGTGATTCCTCCGGGACACCGAGTAGCGGGGAGCTGTTTTTT. Translation gives CATSDSSGTPSSGELFF.

The rearrangement links TRBV18 to TRBJ1-3; TRBD1 is a possible D gene (5 bases). Per the germline V gene, CDR1 is KGHSH and CDR2 is LQKENI. This CDR3 spans 16 amino acids. V lost 5 bases and J 3 bases, leaving 17 bases between the germline ends. This CDR3 reads CASSGASVYGGNTIYF. The CDR3 nucleotides read TGTGCCAGCTCAGGGGCCTCCGTTTACGGTGGAAACACCATATATTTT.

The CDR3 nucleotides read TGTGCCAGCAGTCTAGTTGTGGGGGGAGAGAACACCGGGGAGCTGTTTTTT. Protein product: CASSLVVGGENTGELFF. This chain links TRBV7-9 with TRBJ2-2; D may be TRBD2 (6 bases). Germline CDR1 is SEHNR and CDR2 is FQNEAQ (reference sequence). This CDR3 spans 17 amino acids. V was clipped by 6 bases and J by 1 base, with 18 bases between them.

This chain joins TRBV7-3 and TRBJ2-1, with D tentatively TRBD2 (5 bases). Trimming left V 1 base short and J 0 bases short, with 16 bases between. Germline CDR1 is SGHTA and CDR2 is FQGTGA. This CDR3 has 18 residues. The CDR3 coding sequence is TGTGCCAGCAGCTTAAGGAGTCAAGCGGATAGCTCCTACAATGAGCAGTTCTTC. Translated: CASSLRSQADSSYNEQFF.

The chain joins TRBV5-4 to TRBJ1-2; 10 bases match TRBD1. The V gene end was trimmed by 4 bases and the J gene end by 2 bases; junction bases not matched to a gene: 8. Germline CDR1 is SGHNT and CDR2 is YYREEE (reference sequence). This CDR3 contains 16 residues. This CDR3 is CASSTFQGQGNYGYTF. CDR3 nucleotides: TGTGCCAGCAGCACTTTCCAGGGACAGGGGAACTATGGCTACACCTTC.

This rearrangement joins TRBV28 to TRBJ1-3; a possible D gene is TRBD1 (6 bases). Between the trimmed V and J ends, which lost 2 bases and 4 bases, there was a span of 12 bases. This CDR3 has 15 amino acids. CDR1 and CDR2 from the germline V gene are MDHEN and SYDVKM. In DNA, the CDR3 is TGTGCCAGCAGTTTAGTTGGGGGCTCGGGAAACACCATATATTTT. Residues: CASSLVGGSGNTIYF. The variable domain in full, with the rest retrieved from reference TRBV28 and TRBJ1-3, is DVKVTQSSRYLVKRTGEKVFLECVQDMDHENMFWYRQDPGLGLRLIYFSYDVKMKEKGDIPEGYSVSREKKERFSLILESASTNQTSMYLCASSLVGGSGNTIYFGEGSWLTVV.

The chain links TRBV9 to TRBJ2-2; maybe TRBD2 (5 bases). V lost 2 bases to trimming and J lost 4 bases, with 12 bases between them. Germline CDR1 is SGDLS and CDR2 is YYNGEE. This CDR3 has 15 amino acids. The CDR3 nucleotides read TGTGCCAGCAGCGTGGGAGATCGAGCCACCGGGGAGCTGTTTTTT. This sequence encodes CASSVGDRATGELFF. Drawing the rest from reference TRBV9 and TRBJ2-2, the complete variable domain is DSGVTQTPKHLITATGQRVTLRCSPRSGDLSVYWYQQSLDQGLQFLIQYYNGEERAKGNILERFSAQQFPDLHSELNLSSLELGDSALYFCASSVGDRATGELFFGEGSRLTVL.

The sample holds one count of this clone. The V gene is TRBV28, the J gene TRBJ1-2, with TRBD1 as a possible D gene (5 bases). This CDR3 is 14 amino acids long. CDR1 and CDR2 from the germline V gene are MDHEN and SYDVKM. Trimming pared 6 bases from V and 0 bases from J, leaving 11 bases between. The CDR3 DNA reads as TGTGCCAGCAGCATTGGGGGGACTAACTATGGCTACACCTTC. Its protein is CASSIGGTNYGYTF.